The entry below describes one T cell receptor beta chain. Generated by immunoSEQ multiplex PCR, the TCRdb table keeps only in-frame clones and is missing some. The sample shows some 95,000 clones, approximately 86% of them seen only once. This specimen belongs to a study of blood T cell repertoires in COVID-19. Across the whole study: Sources were T cells, B-cell-depleted T cells, or PBMCs; the material itself was cDNA or gDNA.

V was shortened by 4 bases and J by 5 bases, with 3 bases between the two germline ends. This CDR3 region has 11 residues. Germline V lookup: CDR1 MNHEY, CDR2 SVGAGI. The sequencing sample was made of peripheral blood. The origin of this receptor is an elderly man with active or convalescent COVID-19. The chain carries TRBV6-5 and TRBJ1-5; no reliable D call. CDR3 bases: TGTGCCAGCAGTTCAGATCAGCCCCAGCATTTT. Translation gives CASSSDQPQHF.